This T cell receptor beta chain was obtained from a study of blood T cells in healthy people across ages. Trimming cost V 2 bases and J 1 base, with 12 bases left between them. The CDR3 has 15 residues. The germline CDR1 and CDR2 sequences are DFQATT and SNEGSKA (reference sequence). Using a J-beta primer mix together with a sample-barcoded 5' primer, a second PCR was run for roughly 7 to 11 cycles. In TCRdb, the 5' RACE reads were re-called with MiXCR into one record per CDR3 protein. Of over a million distinct CDR3 sequences in the sample, around 25% are singletons; the top ten hold around 0.75%. This clonotype was seen more than once but under ten times. These data were also reused for a study on T cells of mothers and their children. From that second work: Slightly higher overlap, not significant, was seen in related mother-child pairs than in unrelated pairs. Persistent microchimeric T cell clones were sought, and none were detected.

The chain is built from TRBV20-1 and TRBJ2-1; D call uncertain. Sequenced sample: blood. The origin of this receptor is a girl aged 2 to 10 in good health. The CDR3 nucleotides are TGCAGTGCTAGAAATCCCCTTTGGTCCTACAATGAGCAGTTCTTC. Amino acid sequence: CSARNPLWSYNEQFF.